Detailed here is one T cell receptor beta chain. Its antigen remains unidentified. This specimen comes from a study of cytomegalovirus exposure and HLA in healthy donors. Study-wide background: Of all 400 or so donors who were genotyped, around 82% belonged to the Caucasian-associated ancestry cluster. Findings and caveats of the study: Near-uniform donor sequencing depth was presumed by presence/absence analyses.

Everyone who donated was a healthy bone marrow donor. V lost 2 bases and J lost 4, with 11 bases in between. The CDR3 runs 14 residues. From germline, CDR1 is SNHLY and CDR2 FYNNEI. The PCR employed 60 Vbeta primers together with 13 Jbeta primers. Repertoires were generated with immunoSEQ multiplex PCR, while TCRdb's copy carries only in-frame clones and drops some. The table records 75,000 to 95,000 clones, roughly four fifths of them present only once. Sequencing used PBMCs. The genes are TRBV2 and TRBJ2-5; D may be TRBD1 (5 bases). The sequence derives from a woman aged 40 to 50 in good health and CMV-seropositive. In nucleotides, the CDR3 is TGTGCCAGCAGTGAATCGCCGCAGGGAGAGACCCAGTACTTC. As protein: CASSESPQGETQYF. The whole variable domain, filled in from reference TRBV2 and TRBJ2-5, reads EPEVTQTPSHQVTQMGQEVILRCVPISNHLYFYWYRQILGQKVEFLVSFYNNEISEKSEIFDDQFSVERPDGSNFTLKIRSTKLEDSAMYFCASSESPQGETQYFGPGTRLLVL.